Below are 13 T cell receptor beta chains sequenced from a single sample in a study of blood T cell repertoires in COVID-19. The protocol was immunoSEQ multiplex PCR, while the TCRdb copy is restricted to in-frame clones and leaves out a portion. The sample contains hundreds of thousands of clones, about nine tenths of which appear only once. The sequenced sample consisted of peripheral blood. Receptor source: a woman in her 30s who had recovered from COVID-19.

This chain joins TRBV19 and TRBJ1-1; D gene unclear. Between the trimmed V and J ends, which lost 5 bases and 1 base, there was a span of 8 bases. The V gene's germline CDR1 is LNHDA and CDR2 SQIVND (reference sequence). There are 13 residues in the CDR3. The CDR3 here is CASSSPRNTEAFF. In DNA form, the CDR3 reads TGTGCCAGTAGTTCTCCTCGGAACACTGAAGCTTTCTTT. The full variable domain, its missing parts supplied by reference TRBV19 and TRBJ1-1, is DGGITQSPKYLFRKEGQNVTLSCEQNLNHDAMYWYRQDPGQGLRLIYYSQIVNDFQKGDIAEGYSVSREKKESFPLTVTSAQKNPTAFYLCASSSPRNTEAFFGQGTRLTVV.

The CDR3 DNA sequence: TGCGCCAGCAGCGAATACAAAGTGAACACCGGGGAGCTGTTTTTT. Encoded protein: CASSEYKVNTGELFF. This rearrangement joins TRBV5-1 to TRBJ2-2; D is ambiguous. Per germline, CDR1 SGHRS and CDR2 YFSETQ. CDR3 length equals 15 residues. The V and J ends lost 4 bases and 1 base respectively, with 11 bases between them.

The chain recombines TRBV18 with TRBJ1-6, with a weak D call TRBD1 (6 bases). The V and J ends lost 3 bases and 10 bases respectively, with 10 bases between them. This CDR3 comprises 13 residues. Germline values: CDR1 KGHSH, CDR2 LQKENI. As DNA, the CDR3 is TGTGCCAGCTCACCCCTCACAGGGTCACCCCTCCACTTT. It yields the protein CASSPLTGSPLHF.

The V and J genes are TRBV18 and TRBJ1-4; TRBD1 might be the D (6 bases). V lost 1 base to trimming and J lost 8 bases, with 20 bases between them. Germline assignment: CDR1 KGHSH and CDR2 LQKENI. The CDR3 sequence is 17 residues long. CDR3 residues: CASSPLRRTGTEEKLFF. In DNA form, the CDR3 reads TGTGCCAGCTCACCACTGAGACGTACAGGGACGGAGGAAAAACTGTTTTTT. Filled out from reference TRBV18 and TRBJ1-4, the complete variable domain reads NAGVMQNPRHLVRRRGQEARLRCSPMKGHSHVYWYRQLPEEGLKFMVYLQKENIIDESGMPKERFSAEFPKEGPSILRIQQVVRGDSAAYFCASSPLRRTGTEEKLFFGSGTQLSVL.

The chain couples TRBV5-1 to TRBJ1-1, with 9 bases that match TRBD1. Germline V lookup: CDR1 SGHRS, CDR2 YFSETQ. The CDR3 sequence is 18 residues long. V gave up 1 base and J gave up 4 bases; unmatched junction bases: 14. CDR3 sequence (DNA): TGCGCCAGCAGCTTGATGGGGGGGACAGGGCGTTTTGGCACTGAAGCTTTCTTT. Encoded protein: CASSLMGGTGRFGTEAFF.

This sequence joins TRBV6-5 and TRBJ1-1, with D possibly TRBD1 on 5 matching bases. The CDR3 spans 13 residues. Germline loops: CDR1 MNHEY, CDR2 SVGAGI. V lost 6 bases to trimming and J lost 4 bases, with 12 bases between them. CDR3 in amino acids: CASSRQGGTEAFF. As DNA, the CDR3 is TGTGCCAGCAGCCGTCAGGGCGGCACTGAAGCTTTCTTT.

The chain joins TRBV6-5 to TRBJ1-4, with a possible D match to TRBD1 (6 bases). Germline V CDR1 and CDR2: MNHEY, SVGAGI. Trimming cost V 6 bases and J 0 bases, with 8 bases left between them. The CDR3 totals 14 residues. Here the CDR3 reads CASRDRSTNEKLFF. The CDR3 nucleotides read TGTGCCAGCAGGGACAGATCAACTAATGAAAAACTGTTTTTT.

The rearrangement uses TRBV7-2 and TRBJ1-2, with 7 bases matching TRBD1. This CDR3 contains 15 residues. Germline V lookup: CDR1 SGHTA, CDR2 FQGNSA. Trimming took 1 base from V and 4 from J; bases not matched to a gene: 6. Here the CDR3 DNA reads TGTGCCAGCAGCTTAGGACCCGGGACAGCCTATGGCTACACCTTC. Its translation is CASSLGPGTAYGYTF.

V gene TRBV7-8 combines with J gene TRBJ1-3; 7 positions agree with TRBD1. The V gene end was trimmed by 6 bases and the J gene end by 0 bases; junction bases not matched to a gene: 5. CDR1 and CDR2 (germline): SGHVS, FQNEAQ. The CDR3 sequence is 15 residues long. CDR3 in DNA: TGTGCCAGCAGACCAGGGACAGACTCTGGAAACACCATATATTTT. Protein sequence: CASRPGTDSGNTIYF.

V is TRBV7-9 and J is TRBJ1-2; D ambiguous. Germline-derived CDR1 and CDR2 are SEHNR and FQNEAQ (reference sequence). V was cut by 3 bases and J by 9 bases, with 14 bases left in between. This CDR3 is 13 amino acids long. The CDR3 nucleotides read TGTGCCAGCAGCTTTGATCCGGGGTCGCGCTACACCTTC. It specifies CASSFDPGSRYTF.

This clone has more than one count but fewer than ten. The chain combines TRBV3-1 (or the pseudogene TRBV3-2) with TRBJ2-2; D not certain. The V end was cut by 0 bases, the J end by 6 bases, with 11 bases between. Per germline, CDR1 LGHDT and CDR2 YNNKEL (reference sequence). The CDR3 has 15 residues. CDR3 nucleotides: TGTGCCAGCAGCCAAGATCTTGGCAGATCCGGGGAGCTGTTTTTT. Encoded protein: CASSQDLGRSGELFF.

The chain is built from TRBV19 and TRBJ2-1; D might be TRBD2 (7 bases). The CDR3 sequence is 16 residues long. Germline values: CDR1 LNHDA, CDR2 SQIVND (reference sequence). V lost 5 bases and J lost 5, with 19 bases in between. As DNA, the CDR3 is TGTGCCAGTAGTCGGTTTGGCGGGGGCAAGAACAATGAGCAGTTCTTC. Amino acid sequence: CASSRFGGGKNNEQFF.

The rearrangement links TRBV29-1 to TRBJ1-2; D ambiguous. Per germline, CDR1 SQVTM and CDR2 ANQGSEA. Between the trimmed V and J ends, which lost 4 bases and 7 bases, there was a span of 10 bases. There are 11 residues in the CDR3. The CDR3 bases are TGCAGCGTTGTTTTAGCCGGTGGCTACACCTTC. Its protein is CSVVLAGGYTF. The full variable domain, with the rest looked up from reference TRBV29-1 and TRBJ1-2, is SAVISQKPSRDICQRGTSLTIQCQVDSQVTMMFWYRQQPGQSLTLIATANQGSEATYESGFVIDKFPISRPNLTFSTLTVSNMSPEDSSIYLCSVVLAGGYTFGSGTRLTVV.